This TCR beta chain was documented in a study of blood T cell repertoires in COVID-19. Study at large: Samples representing acute and convalescent COVID-19 were sourced from the United States, Italy and Spain.

The CDR3 runs to 15 residues. Germline V CDR1 and CDR2: SGHKS, YYEKEE (reference sequence). V gave up 2 bases and J gave up 2 bases; unmatched junction bases: 6. Original analysis: It was from reference gene primer amplification that nucleated cell counts were estimated. Here immunoSEQ multiplex PCR was the method, and the copy in TCRdb shows in-frame clones only, minus some. V, J and clone size derive from that table, while D and trimming were established from the DNA sequence. This sample has a few hundred thousand clones, with roughly 80% found just once. The sample comprised peripheral blood. This sequence joins TRBV5-5 and TRBJ1-2, with TRBD1 matching over 7 bases. The clonotype comes from an elderly man with acute or convalescent COVID-19. The chain's CDR3 is CASSFRGGSNYGYTF. CDR3 DNA: TGTGCCAGCAGCTTCCGAGGGGGCTCGAACTATGGCTACACCTTC. The variable domain in full, with the rest retrieved from reference TRBV5-5 and TRBJ1-2, is DAGVTQSPTHLIKTRGQQVTLRCSPISGHKSVSWYQQVLGQGPQFIFQYYEKEERGRGNFPDRFSARQFPNYSSELNVNALLLGDSALYLCASSFRGGSNYGYTFGSGTRLTVV.